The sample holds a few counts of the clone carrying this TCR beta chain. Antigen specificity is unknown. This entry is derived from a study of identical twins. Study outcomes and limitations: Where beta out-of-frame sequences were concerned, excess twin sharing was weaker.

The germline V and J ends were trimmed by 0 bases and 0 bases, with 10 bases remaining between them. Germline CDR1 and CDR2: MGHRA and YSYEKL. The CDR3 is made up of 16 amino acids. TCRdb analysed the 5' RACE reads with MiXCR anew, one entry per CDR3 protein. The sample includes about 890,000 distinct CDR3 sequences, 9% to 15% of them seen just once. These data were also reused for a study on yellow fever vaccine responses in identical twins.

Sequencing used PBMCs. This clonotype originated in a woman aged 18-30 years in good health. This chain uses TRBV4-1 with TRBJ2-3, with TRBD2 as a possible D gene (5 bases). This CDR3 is CASSQEHQRSTDTQYF. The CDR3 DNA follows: TGCGCCAGCAGCCAAGAACACCAGCGGAGCACAGATACGCAGTATTTT.